This T cell receptor beta chain was obtained from a study of spatial heterogeneity in lung cancer. TCRdb used MiXCR to reprocess the 5' RACE reads, holding one entry per CDR3 protein. The table records approximately 7,100 distinct CDR3 sequences, around 13% of them present only once. General study findings and limits: One measure, the expanded intratumoral alpha and beta TCR count, tracked tumor mutation counts.

The length of the CDR3 is 16 residues. J gave up 2 bases and V 6 bases, and 11 bases lay outside the gene matches. From germline, CDR1 is MNHEY and CDR2 SVGEGT. This clonotype was detected a few times. Its antigen is not known. Noted time point: sample taken at primary tumor resection. The sequences come from lung tumor tissue, collected at surgery. The clonotype comes from a male donor with early-stage non-small cell lung cancer. V and J are TRBV6-2 or TRBV6-3 and TRBJ2-7; 9 bases are shared with TRBD1. This CDR3 is CASSYTFRDRAYEQYF. CDR3 nucleotides: TGTGCCAGCAGCTACACCTTCCGGGACAGGGCCTACGAGCAGTACTTC.